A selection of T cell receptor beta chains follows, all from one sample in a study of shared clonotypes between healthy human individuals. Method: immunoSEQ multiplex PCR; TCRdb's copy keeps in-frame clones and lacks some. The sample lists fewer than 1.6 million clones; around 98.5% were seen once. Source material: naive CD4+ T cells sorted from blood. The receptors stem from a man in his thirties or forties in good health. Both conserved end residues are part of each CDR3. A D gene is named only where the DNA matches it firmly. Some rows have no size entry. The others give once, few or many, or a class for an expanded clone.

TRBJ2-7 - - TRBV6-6 TGTGCCAGCACCCGAGACAGAACCTACGAGCAGTACTTC CASTRDRTYEQYF
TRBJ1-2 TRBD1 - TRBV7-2 TGTGCCAGCACCTCCCGGGACAGGGGATTTGGCTACACCTTC CASTSRDRGFGYTF
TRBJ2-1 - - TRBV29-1 TGCAGCTCCCGCGAGGGGGAGCAGTTCTTC CSSREGEQFF
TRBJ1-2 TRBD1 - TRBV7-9 TGTGCCAGCAGCTTAACAGGGGAAGGCTACACCTTC CASSLTGEGYTF
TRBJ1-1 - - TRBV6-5 TGTGCCAGCAGTTACGACATGAACACTGAAGCTTTCTTT CASSYDMNTEAFF
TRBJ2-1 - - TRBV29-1 TGCAGTGTTACGACCAATGAGCAGTTCTTC CSVTTNEQFF
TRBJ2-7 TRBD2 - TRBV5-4 TGCGCCAGCAGCCAAGACTTGCTAGCGGGAGGAGGTTACGAGCAGTACTTC CASSQDLLAGGGYEQYF
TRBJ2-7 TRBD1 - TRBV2 TGTGCCAGCAGCCCGGGACAGGGGTTAGTCTACGAGCAGTACTTC CASSPGQGLVYEQYF
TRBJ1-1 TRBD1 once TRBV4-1 TGCGCCAGCAGCCATCAATGGGGGGGACAGGGGGCCCTAAGGCCTGAAGCTTTCTTT CASSHQWGGQGALRPEAFF
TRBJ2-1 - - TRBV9 TGTGCCAGCAGCTGGTCTCAGGGAGGTGAGCAGTTCTTC CASSWSQGGEQFF
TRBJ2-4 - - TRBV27 TGTGCCAGCAGTTTACTTCGGGGTGGGTCCAAAAACATTCAGTACTTC CASSLLRGGSKNIQYF
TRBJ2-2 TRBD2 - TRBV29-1 TGCAGCGCTTTGACTAGCGCCACCGGGGAGCTGTTTTTT CSALTSATGELFF
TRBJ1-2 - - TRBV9 TGTGCCAGCAGCGCCGATCTCGGGACAAACGCCCGCTATGGCTACACCTTC CASSADLGTNARYGYTF
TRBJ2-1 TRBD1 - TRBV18 TGTGCCAGCTCACCAAACAGGGGAATGTACAATGAGCAGTTCTTC CASSPNRGMYNEQFF
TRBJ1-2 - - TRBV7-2 TGTGCCAGCAGCGACGTACAGGGCAGGGGCTACACCTTC CASSDVQGRGYTF
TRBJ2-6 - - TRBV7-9 TGTGCCAGCAGCTTAGCCGGATCCACTCCCTCTGGGGCCAACGTCCTGACTTTC CASSLAGSTPSGANVLTF
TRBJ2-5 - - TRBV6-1 TGTGCCAGCAGTGAAGGGTGGACGGTGTACCAAGAGACCCAGTACTTC CASSEGWTVYQETQYF
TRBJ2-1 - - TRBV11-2 TGTGCCAGCAGCTTAGTACCCTCAGACCAAAGGAGCTCCTACAATGAGCAGTTCTTC CASSLVPSDQRSSYNEQFF
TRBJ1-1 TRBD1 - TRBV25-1 TGTGCCAGCAGTGAAGGACAGGGGTACGGTACTGAAGCTTTCTTT CASSEGQGYGTEAFF
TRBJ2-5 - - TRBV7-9 TGTGCCAGCAGCTTAGTGGGTGGAGAGACCCAGTACTTC CASSLVGGETQYF
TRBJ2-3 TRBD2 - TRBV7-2 TGTGCCAGCAGCTTAGTCCCGGGACTAGCGGGAGGGCCAGCAGATACGCAGTATTTT CASSLVPGLAGGPADTQYF
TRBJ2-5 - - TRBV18 TGTGCCAGCTCACCAGGGACCGCTCAAGAGACCCAGTACTTC CASSPGTAQETQYF
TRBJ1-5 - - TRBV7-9 TGTGCCAGCAGCTTTTCCCCGGGTCAGCCCCAGCATTTT CASSFSPGQPQHF
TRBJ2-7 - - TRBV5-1 TGCGCCAGCAGCATCCAAGGGCCCTACGAGCAGTACTTC CASSIQGPYEQYF
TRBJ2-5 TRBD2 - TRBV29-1 TGCAGCGTTGATGGAGCTAGCGGGAGTTACGAGACCCAGTACTTC CSVDGASGSYETQYF
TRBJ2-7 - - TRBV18 TGTGCCAGCTCACCAGGGCCGTCCGACGAGCAGTACTTC CASSPGPSDEQYF
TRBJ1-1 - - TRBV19 TGTGCCAGTAGTTCCAGGGGAAGTGTAAGGTACACTGAAGCTTTCTTT CASSSRGSVRYTEAFF
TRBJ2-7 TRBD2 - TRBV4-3 TGCGCCAGCAGCCACGGACTAGCGGGAGGCGTAAGCGAGCAGTACTTC CASSHGLAGGVSEQYF
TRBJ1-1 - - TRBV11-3 TGTGCCAGCAGCTTAGGACACCAGAACACTGAAGCTTTCTTT CASSLGHQNTEAFF
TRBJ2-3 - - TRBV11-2 TGTGCCAGCACCCTGGCGACAGATACGCAGTATTTT CASTLATDTQYF
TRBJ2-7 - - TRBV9 TGTGCCAGCAGCGGGACCGGGACGCGCGACCACGAGCAGTACTTC CASSGTGTRDHEQYF
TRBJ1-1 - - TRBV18 TGTGCCAGCTCACCAGGAGGGATGGCTTTCTTT CASSPGGMAFF
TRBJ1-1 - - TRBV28 TGTGCCAGCACCCTCAGGGGCACTGAAGCTTTCTTT CASTLRGTEAFF
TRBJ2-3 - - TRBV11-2 TGTGCCAGCAGCAACCGAGCGGGTGGGGCCACAGATACGCAGTATTTT CASSNRAGGATDTQYF
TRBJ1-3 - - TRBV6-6 TGTGCCAGCAGTGTCGGGACATTTGGAAACACCATATATTTT CASSVGTFGNTIYF
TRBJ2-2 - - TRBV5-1 TGCGCCAGCAGCTTGGCTGGGTTCGCCGGGGAGCTGTTTTTT CASSLAGFAGELFF
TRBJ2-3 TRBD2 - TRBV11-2 TGTGCCAGCAGCCCTCGGACTAGCGGGGGAGATACGCAGTATTTT CASSPRTSGGDTQYF
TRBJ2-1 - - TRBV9 TGTGCCAGCTGTAACGGAAGCTCCTACAATGAGCAGTTCTTC CASCNGSSYNEQFF
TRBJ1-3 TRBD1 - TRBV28 TGTGCCAGCAGTTTATCGACAGGGGCAAGTGGAAACACCATATATTTT CASSLSTGASGNTIYF
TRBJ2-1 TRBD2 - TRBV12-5 TGTGCTAGTGGCACGGGAGAGCGGGAGGGAGGGAATGAGCAGTTCTTC CASGTGEREGGNEQFF
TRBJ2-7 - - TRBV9 TGTGCCAGCAGCCTAACTAGCACGCCCTACGAGCAGTACTTC CASSLTSTPYEQYF
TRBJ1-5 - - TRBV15 TGTGCCACCAGCTCGTCATGGAGCAATCAGCCCCAGCATTTT CATSSSWSNQPQHF
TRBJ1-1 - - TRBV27 TGTGCCAGCAGTTTAGTACAAGGCGTCGGGGAAGCTTTCTTT CASSLVQGVGEAFF
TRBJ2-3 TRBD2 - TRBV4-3 TGCGCCAGCAGCCACACCTCCAGGACTAGCGGGAGGTTGAGCACAGATACGCAGTATTTT CASSHTSRTSGRLSTDTQYF
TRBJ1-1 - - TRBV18 TGTGCCAGCTCACCCTTGGACAAGAACACTGAAGCTTTCTTT CASSPLDKNTEAFF
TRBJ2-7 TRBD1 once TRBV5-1 TGCGCCAGCAGCTCGAAGGGACAGGTGGGTTATTACGAGCAGTACTTC CASSSKGQVGYYEQYF
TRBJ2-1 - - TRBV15 TGTGCCACCAGCAGAGATTGGGGAGATCAGGGTGAGCAGTTCTTC CATSRDWGDQGEQFF
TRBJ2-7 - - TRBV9 TGTGCCAGCAGCGTTAGCGGAACTACCTACGAGCAGTACTTC CASSVSGTTYEQYF
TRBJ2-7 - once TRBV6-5 TGTGCCAGCAGCCCCGCCGTTGGTGTTGGTGAGCAGTACTTC CASSPAVGVGEQYF
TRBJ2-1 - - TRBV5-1 TGCGCCAGCAGCCGCTCAATCGGGGTACAAAGCTCCTACAATGAGCAGTTCTTC CASSRSIGVQSSYNEQFF
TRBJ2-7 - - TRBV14 TGTGCCAGCAGCCTACTGGGCGAGCAGTACTTC CASSLLGEQYF
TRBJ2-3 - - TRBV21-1 TGTGCCAGCAGCAAATGTGGGCCTAGCGGGAGTAGGACAGATACGCAGTATTTT CASSKCGPSGSRTDTQYF
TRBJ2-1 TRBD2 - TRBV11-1 TGTGCCAGCAGCACGGGACTAGCGGGAGGGAACCCCTACAATGAGCAGTTCTTC CASSTGLAGGNPYNEQFF